Below are 27 T cell receptor beta chains sequenced from a single sample in a study of T cells after posttransplantation cyclophosphamide. Some clones are missing from TCRdb's copy, which holds only in-frame ones; the method was immunoSEQ multiplex PCR. The sample gives 20,000 to 25,000 clones, under 85% of which show up once; around 0.7% is in the top ten. The sample taken for sequencing was memory CD4+ T cells sorted from PBMCs. The source of these receptors is a woman aged 55-75 years in good health, CMV-negative, and a related stem cell transplant donor.

This clone was counted only a few times. The chain carries TRBV7-3 and TRBJ1-4; 7 bases are a match to TRBD1. J lost 10 bases, V lost 4 bases, and 12 bases had no gene match. Germline CDR1 SGHTA, CDR2 FQGTGA. This CDR3 has 15 residues. Written as DNA, the CDR3 is TGTGCCAGCAGCTCAAAACAGGGGATCAGTGGAAAACTGTTTTTT. As protein: CASSSKQGISGKLFF.

The chain carries TRBV6-5 and TRBJ2-5, with 8 bases fitting TRBD1. V was clipped by 4 bases and J by 5 bases; unmatched bases: 9. The CDR3 is 15 residues long. Germline V CDR1 and CDR2: MNHEY, SVGAGI. CDR3 sequence: CASSLTGARRETQYF. As DNA, the CDR3 is TGTGCCAGCAGTTTGACAGGGGCCAGGAGGGAGACCCAGTACTTC.

The chain joins TRBV7-2 to TRBJ1-2, with D tentatively TRBD1 (5 bases). Trimming pared 4 bases from V and 8 bases from J, leaving 11 bases between. This CDR3 region has 12 residues. Germline-derived CDR1 and CDR2 are SGHTA and FQGNSA. The DNA for the CDR3 is TGTGCCAGCAGCTCCCAGGGAAGGGGCTACACCTTC. This sequence encodes CASSSQGRGYTF.

The chain couples TRBV28 to TRBJ2-4; D is possibly TRBD1 (6 bases). CDR3 length equals 17 residues. Germline CDR1 reads MDHEN; CDR2 reads SYDVKM. Trimming cost V 6 bases and J 0 bases, with 18 bases left between them. The CDR3 sequence: CASRGYRDRLAKNIQYF. DNA of the CDR3: TGTGCCAGCAGAGGATACAGGGACCGGCTAGCCAAAAACATTCAGTACTTC.

The gene calls are TRBV7-9 and TRBJ2-1, with 13 bases fitting TRBD2. Germline-derived CDR1 and CDR2 are SEHNR and FQNEAQ (reference sequence). Germline trimming cut 5 bases from V and 0 bases from J; bases unmatched to any gene: 4. The CDR3 is 17 amino acids. The DNA of the CDR3 is TGTGCCAGCAGCCCCGGACTAGCGGGAGTCTCCTACAATGAGCAGTTCTTC. This encodes CASSPGLAGVSYNEQFF.

This chain uses TRBV9 with TRBJ2-5; 13 bases align to TRBD2. The ends lost 0 bases at V and 5 bases at J; junction bases unmatched: 7. This CDR3 region has 17 residues. CDR1 is SGDLS, CDR2 YYNGEE, per germline. This CDR3 reads CASSVGLLAGGPETQYF. Here the CDR3 DNA reads TGTGCCAGCAGCGTAGGGCTACTAGCGGGGGGGCCTGAGACCCAGTACTTC.

V usage is TRBV7-6 and J usage is TRBJ2-7, with 8 bases that match TRBD1. The CDR3 has 15 amino acids. V was pared by 4 bases and J by 5 bases, with 10 bases of the junction left unmatched. CDR1 is SGHVS, CDR2 FNYEAQ, per germline. The CDR3 sequence: CASSSGQGWVDEQYF. CDR3 coding DNA: TGTGCCAGCAGCTCCGGACAGGGTTGGGTCGACGAGCAGTACTTC.

The chain combines TRBV7-9 with TRBJ2-3, with D tentatively TRBD2 (6 bases). Germline V gives CDR1 SEHNR, CDR2 FQNEAQ (reference sequence). V dropped 5 bases and J dropped 2 bases, with 11 bases sitting between them. The CDR3 is 14 residues long. CDR3 sequence: CASSRGGYTDTQYF. The CDR3 bases are TGTGCCAGCAGCCGCGGAGGGTACACAGATACGCAGTATTTT.

The CDR3 region is CASSLGASSGNTIYF. CDR3 DNA: TGTGCCAGCAGCTTGGGCGCGAGCTCTGGAAACACCATATATTTT. The rearrangement uses TRBV7-9 and TRBJ1-3, with unresolved D. The CDR3 totals 15 residues. V gave up 3 bases and J gave up 0 bases, with 9 bases separating them. Germline assignment: CDR1 SEHNR and CDR2 FQNEAQ (reference sequence).

This clone came up a few times. The rearrangement joins TRBV7-9 to TRBJ2-1, with 12 bases that match TRBD2. The CDR3 contains 17 residues. V dropped 1 base and J dropped 6; count of bases not matched to a gene: 7. Germline-derived CDR1 and CDR2 are SEHNR and FQNEAQ (reference sequence). The CDR3 protein is CASSLGKWTSGINEQFF. The CDR3 nucleotides are TGTGCCAGCAGCTTAGGAAAGTGGACTAGCGGGATCAATGAGCAGTTCTTC.

The chain is built from TRBV11-3 and TRBJ2-1, with 11 bases matching TRBD1. J was trimmed by 8 bases and V by 3 bases; bases with no gene match: 3. There are 14 residues in the CDR3. Germline assignment: CDR1 SGHNT and CDR2 YENEEA. CDR3 DNA sequence: TGTGCCAGCAGCTTCGGACAGGGGGCCGATGAGCAGTTCTTC. This translates into CASSFGQGADEQFF.

This chain links TRBV4-3 with TRBJ2-3, with 8 positions matching TRBD1. The CDR3 extends over 16 amino acids. CDR1 LGHNA and CDR2 YSLEER come from the germline V gene. With 0 bases clipped from V and 8 bases from J, the junction kept 10 bases outside the gene matches. CDR3: CASSQDLSGGRGTQYF. The CDR3 nucleotides read TGCGCCAGCAGCCAAGATCTATCAGGGGGCCGCGGTACGCAGTATTTT.

This clone occurred once. The rearrangement joins TRBV30 to TRBJ2-3, with a possible D match to TRBD1 (7 bases). The V end lost 3 bases, the J end lost 0 bases, and 13 bases lay between the germline ends. CDR1 and CDR2 from the germline V gene are GTSNPN and SVGIG (reference sequence). CDR3 length: 15 residues. The CDR3, as DNA: TGTGCCTGGAGGGCGGGACAGACCAGCACAGATACGCAGTATTTT. Protein: CAWRAGQTSTDTQYF.

The chain carries TRBV28 and TRBJ2-3, with 10 bases aligning to TRBD2. With 3 bases clipped from V and 4 bases from J, the junction kept 7 bases outside the gene matches. The CDR3 is made up of 16 amino acids. Germline V gene data show CDR1 as MDHEN and CDR2 as SYDVKM. The CDR3 DNA sequence: TGTGCCAGCAGTTTCCAGCCTAGCGGGAGAGCAGATACGCAGTATTTT. As protein: CASSFQPSGRADTQYF.

This sequence joins TRBV9 and TRBJ2-3, with 11 bases lining up with TRBD2. V lost 3 bases and J lost 5; bases outside the gene matches: 8. Germline CDR1 is SGDLS and CDR2 is YYNGEE. The CDR3 is 16 amino acids. CDR3 sequence: CASSGSGGAGRDTQYF. The CDR3 region has the DNA TGTGCCAGCAGCGGTAGCGGGGGGGCTGGGCGAGATACGCAGTATTTT.

The chain joins TRBV7-9 to TRBJ1-1; no firm D call. This CDR3 has 13 residues. The germline V gene has CDR1 SEHNR and CDR2 FQNEAQ (reference sequence). Trimming took 6 bases from V and 11 from J, leaving 19 bases between them. CDR3 loop: CASRFSENGGAFF. The CDR3 region has the DNA TGTGCCAGCAGGTTCTCGGAAAACGGCGGCGCTTTCTTT.

This rearrangement joins TRBV10-3 to TRBJ2-2; 8 positions match TRBD1. The length of the CDR3 is 15 residues. With 6 bases clipped from V and 5 bases from J, the junction kept 8 bases outside the gene matches. Germline lookup yields CDR1 ENHRY and CDR2 SYGVKD. The DNA of the CDR3 is TGTGCCATCAGGACAGGACAGGGCGGAACCGGGGAGCTGTTTTTT. Its protein product is CAIRTGQGGTGELFF.

V gene TRBV4-2 combines with J gene TRBJ2-7, with 10 bases fitting TRBD1. V gave up 2 bases and J gave up 4 bases; unmatched junction bases: 11. The CDR3 contains 17 residues. Germline V lookup: CDR1 LGHNA, CDR2 YNFKEQ. CDR3 sequence: CASSQIPVGQGTYEQYF. In DNA form, the CDR3 reads TGTGCCAGCAGCCAAATTCCCGTGGGACAGGGGACGTACGAGCAGTACTTC.

The count of this clone is one. V gene TRBV9 combines with J gene TRBJ1-2; D is possibly TRBD1 (6 bases). Germline CDR1 and CDR2: SGDLS and YYNGEE. This CDR3 region has 17 residues. The V end was cut by 3 bases, the J end by 4 bases, with 22 bases between. The CDR3 nucleotides read TGTGCCAGCAGCGAGGGGCCTTGGACAGCATCAGGCTATGGCTACACCTTC. This encodes CASSEGPWTASGYGYTF.

The chain carries TRBV29-1 and TRBJ2-5; D not resolved. Germline values: CDR1 SQVTM, CDR2 ANQGSEA. The CDR3 has 11 residues. The ends were cut back, 7 bases at V and 0 bases at J, with 6 bases in the middle. CDR3 loop: CSARYQETQYF. CDR3 nucleotides: TGCAGCGCCAGGTACCAAGAGACCCAGTACTTC.

The J gene is TRBJ2-3, the V gene TRBV5-6; TRBD2 matches at 11 bases. V lost 2 bases to trimming and J lost 2 bases; unmatched junction nucleotides: 7. The germline V gene encodes CDR1 SGHDT and CDR2 YYEEEE. The CDR3 runs 17 residues. The CDR3 DNA follows: TGTGCCAGCAGCTTTACCACTAGCGGGGGCCTCACAGATACGCAGTATTTT. Protein sequence: CASSFTTSGGLTDTQYF.

This clone occurred a few times. DNA for the CDR3: TGTGCCAGCTCACCGGGACAGGGACCAATCGGAAACTATGGCTACACCTTC. It codes for CASSPGQGPIGNYGYTF. The chain carries TRBV18 and TRBJ1-2, with 9 positions matching TRBD1. The junction had 10 bases not matched to a gene; V was cut back by 3 bases and J by 2 bases. The CDR3 runs to 17 residues. Germline-derived CDR1 and CDR2 are KGHSH and LQKENI.

The chain joins TRBV2 to TRBJ2-2; 7 nucleotides agree with TRBD2. This CDR3 has 22 residues. V was clipped by 0 bases and J by 2 bases; unmatched bases: 21. CDR1 is SNHLY, CDR2 FYNNEI, per germline. The CDR3 nucleotides are TGTGCCAGCAGTGAAGCAGACCCAAGATCAATGCCCGAGACTAGCAACACCGGGGAGCTGTTTTTT. Translation: CASSEADPRSMPETSNTGELFF.

The rearrangement links TRBV11-2 to TRBJ2-3; 9 bases map to TRBD1. The V segment lost 7 bases and the J segment 4 bases; nucleotides outside the gene matches: 9. Germline values: CDR1 SGHAT, CDR2 FQNNGV. The CDR3 extends over 15 amino acids. CDR3 sequence reads: CASTRDGTGSDTQYF. As DNA, the CDR3 is TGTGCCAGCACCCGGGACGGGACAGGGTCAGATACGCAGTATTTT.

The chain carries TRBV15 and TRBJ2-7, with 8 nucleotides matching TRBD1. The CDR3 totals 15 residues. Germline-derived CDR1 and CDR2 are LNHNV and YYDKDF (reference sequence). Losses at the gene ends were 2 bases for V and 4 bases for J; bases not matched to a gene: 7. The CDR3 reads CATSRQGAAGYEQYF. The DNA of the CDR3 is TGTGCCACCAGCAGACAGGGGGCGGCGGGGTACGAGCAGTACTTC.

V usage is TRBV21-1 and J usage is TRBJ2-3; the table's D call of TRBD2 was not tested on the DNA. TRBV21-1 is a pseudogene segment. The CDR3 is 15 residues long. The CDR3 is CASSKGTRGPDTQYF. DNA for the CDR3: TGTGCCAGCAGCAAAGGTACTAGAGGGCCAGATACGCAGTATTTT.

The chain couples TRBV2 to TRBJ2-7; 15 positions agree with TRBD2. V shed 8 bases, J shed 7 bases, and the junction held 12 bases outside the gene matches. The germline CDR1 and CDR2 sequences are SNHLY and FYNNEI. The CDR3 has 16 amino acids. The CDR3 sequence: CASARTGLAGGGEQYF. The CDR3 DNA sequence: TGTGCCAGCGCCCGGACGGGACTAGCGGGAGGAGGTGAGCAGTACTTC.